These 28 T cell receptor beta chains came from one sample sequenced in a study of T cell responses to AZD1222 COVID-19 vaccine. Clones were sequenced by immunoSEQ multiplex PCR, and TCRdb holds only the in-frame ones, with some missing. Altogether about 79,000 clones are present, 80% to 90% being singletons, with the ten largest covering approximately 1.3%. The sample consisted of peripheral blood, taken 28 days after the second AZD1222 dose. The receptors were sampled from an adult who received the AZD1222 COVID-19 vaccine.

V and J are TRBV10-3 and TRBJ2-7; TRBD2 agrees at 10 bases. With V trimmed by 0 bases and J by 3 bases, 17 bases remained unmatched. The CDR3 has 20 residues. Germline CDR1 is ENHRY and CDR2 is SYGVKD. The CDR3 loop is CAISESSVSGRAWLIYEQYF. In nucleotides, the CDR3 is TGTGCCATCAGTGAGTCGAGTGTCAGCGGGAGGGCCTGGCTTATCTACGAGCAGTACTTC.

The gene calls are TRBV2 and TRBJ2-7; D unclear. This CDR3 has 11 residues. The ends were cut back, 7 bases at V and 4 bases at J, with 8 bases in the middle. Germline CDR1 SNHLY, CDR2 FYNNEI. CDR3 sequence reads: CASTPSYEQYF. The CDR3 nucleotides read TGTGCCAGCACACCTAGTTACGAGCAGTACTTC.

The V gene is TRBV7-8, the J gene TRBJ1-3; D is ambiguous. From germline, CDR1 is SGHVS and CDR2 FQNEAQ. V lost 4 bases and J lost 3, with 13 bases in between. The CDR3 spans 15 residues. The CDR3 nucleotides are TGTGCCAGCAGCTCTTTAGGAGGGTTTGGAAACACCATATATTTT. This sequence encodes CASSSLGGFGNTIYF.

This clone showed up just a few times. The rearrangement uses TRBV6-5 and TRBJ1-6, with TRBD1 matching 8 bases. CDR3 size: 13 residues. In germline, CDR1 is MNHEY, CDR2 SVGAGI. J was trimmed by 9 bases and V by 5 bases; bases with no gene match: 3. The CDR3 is CASSRTGFSPLHF. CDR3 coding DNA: TGTGCCAGCAGTAGGACAGGGTTTTCACCCCTCCACTTT.

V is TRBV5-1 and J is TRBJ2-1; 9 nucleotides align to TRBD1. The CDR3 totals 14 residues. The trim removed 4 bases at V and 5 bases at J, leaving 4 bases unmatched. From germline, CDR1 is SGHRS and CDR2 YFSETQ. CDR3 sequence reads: CASSVRTGDNEQFF. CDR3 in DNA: TGCGCCAGCAGCGTAAGGACAGGGGACAATGAGCAGTTCTTC.

The CDR3, as DNA: TGTGCCAGTAGTAAACTAGCGGGAAGCCTCATAGATACGCAGTATTTT. It translates to CASSKLAGSLIDTQYF. The rearrangement joins TRBV19 to TRBJ2-3; the match to TRBD2 covers 10 bases. Germline CDR1 and CDR2: LNHDA and SQIVND (reference sequence). The ends lost 4 bases at V and 5 bases at J; junction bases unmatched: 9. The CDR3 is 16 amino acids.

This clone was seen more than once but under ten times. CDR3 DNA sequence: TGTGCCAGCAGCTTGGCCGCTACGGGCAATTCACCCCTCCACTTT. Amino acid sequence: CASSLAATGNSPLHF. V gene TRBV5-6 combines with J gene TRBJ1-6; D unclear. Germline CDR1 and CDR2: SGHDT and YYEEEE. This CDR3 region has 15 residues. V was pared by 0 bases and J by 7 bases, with 11 bases between.

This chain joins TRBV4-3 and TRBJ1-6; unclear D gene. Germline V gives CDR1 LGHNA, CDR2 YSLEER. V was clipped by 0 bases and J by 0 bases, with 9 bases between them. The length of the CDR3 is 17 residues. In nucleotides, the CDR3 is TGCGCCAGCAGCCAAGATGGAAGCTCCTCCTATAATTCACCCCTCCACTTT. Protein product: CASSQDGSSSYNSPLHF.

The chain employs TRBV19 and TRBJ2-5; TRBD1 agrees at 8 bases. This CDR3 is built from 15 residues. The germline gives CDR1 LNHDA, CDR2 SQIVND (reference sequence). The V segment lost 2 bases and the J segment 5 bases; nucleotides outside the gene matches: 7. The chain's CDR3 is CASSITAGGGETQYF. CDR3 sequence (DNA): TGTGCCAGTAGTATAACTGCAGGGGGCGGTGAGACCCAGTACTTC.

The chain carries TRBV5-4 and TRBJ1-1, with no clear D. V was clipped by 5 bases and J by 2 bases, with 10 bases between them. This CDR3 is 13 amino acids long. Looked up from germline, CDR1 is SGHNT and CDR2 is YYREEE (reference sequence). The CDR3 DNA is TGTGCCAGCAGTTTCAGTGATAACACTGAAGCTTTCTTT. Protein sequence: CASSFSDNTEAFF. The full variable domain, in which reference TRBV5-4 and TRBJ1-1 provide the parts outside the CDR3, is ETGVTQSPTHLIKTRGQQVTLRCSSQSGHNTVSWYQQALGQGPQFIFQYYREEENGRGNFPPRFSGLQFPNYSSELNVNALELDDSALYLCASSFSDNTEAFFGQGTRLTVV.

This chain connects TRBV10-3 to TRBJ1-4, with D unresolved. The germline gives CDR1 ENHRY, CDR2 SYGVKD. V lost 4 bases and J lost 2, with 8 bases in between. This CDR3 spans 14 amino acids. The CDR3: CAISASATNEKLFF. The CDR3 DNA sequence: TGTGCCATCAGTGCCTCAGCCACTAATGAAAAACTGTTTTTT.

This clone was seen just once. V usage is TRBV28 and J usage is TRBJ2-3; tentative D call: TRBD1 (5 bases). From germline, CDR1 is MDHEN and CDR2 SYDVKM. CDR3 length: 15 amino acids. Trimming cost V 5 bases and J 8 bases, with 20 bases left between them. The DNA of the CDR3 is TGTGCCAGCAGTCCCCGACAGAAACCCTTCCGTACGCAGTATTTT. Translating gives CASSPRQKPFRTQYF.

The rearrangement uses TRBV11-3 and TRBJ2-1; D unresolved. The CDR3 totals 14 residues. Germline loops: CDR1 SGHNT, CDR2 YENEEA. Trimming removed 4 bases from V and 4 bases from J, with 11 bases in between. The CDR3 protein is CASSSDEAYNEQFF. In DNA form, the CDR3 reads TGTGCCAGCAGCTCCGACGAGGCTTACAATGAGCAGTTCTTC.

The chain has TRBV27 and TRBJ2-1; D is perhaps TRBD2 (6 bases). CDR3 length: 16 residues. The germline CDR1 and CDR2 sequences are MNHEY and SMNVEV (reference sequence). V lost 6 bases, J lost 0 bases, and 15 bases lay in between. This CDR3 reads CASRVRGVSSYNEQFF. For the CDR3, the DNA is TGTGCCAGCAGGGTCCGCGGGGTGTCCTCCTACAATGAGCAGTTCTTC.

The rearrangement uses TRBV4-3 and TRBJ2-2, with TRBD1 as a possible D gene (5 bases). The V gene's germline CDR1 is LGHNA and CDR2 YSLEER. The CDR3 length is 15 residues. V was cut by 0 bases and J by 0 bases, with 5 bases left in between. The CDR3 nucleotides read TGCGCCAGCAGCCAAGAAGGGGCGAACACCGGGGAGCTGTTTTTT. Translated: CASSQEGANTGELFF.

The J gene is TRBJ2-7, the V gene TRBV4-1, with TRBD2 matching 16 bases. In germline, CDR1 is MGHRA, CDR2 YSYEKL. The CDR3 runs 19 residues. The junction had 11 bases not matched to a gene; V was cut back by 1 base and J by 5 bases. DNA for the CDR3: TGCGCCAGCAGCCAAGTGGGACTAGCGGGAGGGCCGATCCTCCACGAGCAGTACTTC. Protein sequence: CASSQVGLAGGPILHEQYF.

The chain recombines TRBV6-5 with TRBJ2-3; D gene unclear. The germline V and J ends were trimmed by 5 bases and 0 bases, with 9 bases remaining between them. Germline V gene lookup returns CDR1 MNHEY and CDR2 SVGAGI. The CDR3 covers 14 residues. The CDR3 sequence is CASSPMTSTDTQYF. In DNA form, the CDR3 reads TGTGCCAGCAGTCCCATGACAAGCACAGATACGCAGTATTTT.

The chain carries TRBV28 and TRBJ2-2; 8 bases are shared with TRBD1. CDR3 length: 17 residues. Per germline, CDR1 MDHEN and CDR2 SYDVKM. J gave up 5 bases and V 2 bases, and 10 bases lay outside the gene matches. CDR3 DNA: TGTGCCAGCAGTTTAACCCGGACAGGGATAAGGACCGGGGAGCTGTTTTTT. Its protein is CASSLTRTGIRTGELFF.

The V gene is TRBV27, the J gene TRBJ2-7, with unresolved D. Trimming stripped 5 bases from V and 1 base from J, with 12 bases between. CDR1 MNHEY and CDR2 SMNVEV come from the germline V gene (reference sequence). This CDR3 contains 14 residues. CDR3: CASSAPSLSYEQYF. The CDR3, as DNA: TGTGCCAGCAGTGCCCCAAGCCTATCCTACGAGCAGTACTTC.

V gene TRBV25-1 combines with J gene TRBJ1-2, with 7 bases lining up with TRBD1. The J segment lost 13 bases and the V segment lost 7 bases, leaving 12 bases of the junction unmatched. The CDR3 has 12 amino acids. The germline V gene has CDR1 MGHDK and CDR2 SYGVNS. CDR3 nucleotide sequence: TGTGCCAGCACCGACAGGGTAACGGACTTCACCTTC. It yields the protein CASTDRVTDFTF.

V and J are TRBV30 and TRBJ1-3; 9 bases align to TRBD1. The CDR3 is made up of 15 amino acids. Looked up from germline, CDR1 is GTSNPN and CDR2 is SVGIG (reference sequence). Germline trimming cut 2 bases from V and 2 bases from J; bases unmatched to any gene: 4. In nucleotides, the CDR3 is TGTGCCTGGAGTACACAGGGGGCTACTGGAAACACCATATATTTT. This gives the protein CAWSTQGATGNTIYF.

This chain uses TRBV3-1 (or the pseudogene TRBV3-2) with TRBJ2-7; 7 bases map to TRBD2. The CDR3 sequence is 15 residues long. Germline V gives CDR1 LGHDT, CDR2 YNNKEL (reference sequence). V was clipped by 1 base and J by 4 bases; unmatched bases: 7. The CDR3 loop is CASSQASGMGYEQYF. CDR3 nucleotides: TGTGCCAGCAGCCAAGCGAGCGGGATGGGTTACGAGCAGTACTTC.

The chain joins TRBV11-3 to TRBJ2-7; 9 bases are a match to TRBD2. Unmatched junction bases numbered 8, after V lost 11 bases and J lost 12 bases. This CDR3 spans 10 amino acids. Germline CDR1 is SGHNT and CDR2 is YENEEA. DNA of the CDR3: TGTGCCCATAGCGGGAGTCTTTGGTACTTC. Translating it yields CAHSGSLWYF.

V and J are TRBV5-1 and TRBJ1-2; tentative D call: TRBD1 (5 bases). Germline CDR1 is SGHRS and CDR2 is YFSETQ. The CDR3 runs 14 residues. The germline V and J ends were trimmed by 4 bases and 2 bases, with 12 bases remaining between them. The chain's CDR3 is CASSPGGGNYGYTF. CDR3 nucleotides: TGCGCCAGCAGCCCCGGGGGGGGGAACTATGGCTACACCTTC.

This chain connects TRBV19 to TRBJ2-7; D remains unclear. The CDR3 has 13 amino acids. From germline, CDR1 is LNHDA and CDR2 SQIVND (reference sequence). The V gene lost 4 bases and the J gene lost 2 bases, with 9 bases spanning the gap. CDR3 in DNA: TGTGCCAGTAGTAGGCGGACCGCCTACGAGCAGTACTTC. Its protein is CASSRRTAYEQYF.

The CDR3 is CASSRGQGDQPQHF. The CDR3 DNA follows: TGTGCCAGCAGCCGGGGGCAGGGCGATCAGCCCCAGCATTTT. This sequence joins TRBV16 and TRBJ1-5; TRBD1 is a possible D gene (6 bases). Deletions cut 4 bases from V and 5 bases from J, with 12 bases between. The CDR3 loop spans 14 amino acids. CDR1 and CDR2 (germline): KGHSY, FQNENV.

The CDR3 protein is CASSDSDPGLAGWSSYEQYF. CDR3 nucleotides: TGTGCCAGCAGCGACTCCGATCCGGGACTAGCGGGGTGGAGCTCCTACGAGCAGTACTTC. This chain uses TRBV13 with TRBJ2-7; 13 bases match TRBD2. This CDR3 has 20 amino acids. Germline V gene lookup returns CDR1 PRHDT and CDR2 FYEKMQ (reference sequence). V lost 5 bases to trimming and J lost 0 bases; unmatched junction nucleotides: 16.

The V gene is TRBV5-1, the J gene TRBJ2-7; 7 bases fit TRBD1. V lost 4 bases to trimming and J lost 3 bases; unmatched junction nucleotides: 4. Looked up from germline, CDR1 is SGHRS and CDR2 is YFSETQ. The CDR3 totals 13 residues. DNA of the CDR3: TGCGCCAGCAGCCGGGACAGTTTCTACGAGCAGTACTTC. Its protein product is CASSRDSFYEQYF.